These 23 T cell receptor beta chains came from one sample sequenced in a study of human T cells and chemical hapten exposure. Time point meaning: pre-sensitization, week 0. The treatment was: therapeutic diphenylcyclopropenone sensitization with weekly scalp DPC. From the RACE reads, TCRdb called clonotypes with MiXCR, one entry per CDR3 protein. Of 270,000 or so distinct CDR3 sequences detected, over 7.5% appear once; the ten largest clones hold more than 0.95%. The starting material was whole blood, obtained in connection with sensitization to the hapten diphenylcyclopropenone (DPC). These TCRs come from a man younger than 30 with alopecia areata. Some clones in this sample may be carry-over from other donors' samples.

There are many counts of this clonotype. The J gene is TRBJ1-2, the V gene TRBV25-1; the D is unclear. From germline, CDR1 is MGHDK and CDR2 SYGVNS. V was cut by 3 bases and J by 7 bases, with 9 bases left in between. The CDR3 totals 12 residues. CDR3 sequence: CASSEVLLGYTF. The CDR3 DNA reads TGTGCCAGCAGTGAGGTACTACTTGGCTACACCTTC.

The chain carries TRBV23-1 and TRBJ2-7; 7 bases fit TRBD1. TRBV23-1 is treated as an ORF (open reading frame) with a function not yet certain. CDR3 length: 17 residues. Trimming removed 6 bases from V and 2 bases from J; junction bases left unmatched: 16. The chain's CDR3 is CASRGNHDRESTYEQYF. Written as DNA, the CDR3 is TGCGCCAGCAGGGGGAATCATGACAGGGAGTCAACCTACGAGCAGTACTTC.

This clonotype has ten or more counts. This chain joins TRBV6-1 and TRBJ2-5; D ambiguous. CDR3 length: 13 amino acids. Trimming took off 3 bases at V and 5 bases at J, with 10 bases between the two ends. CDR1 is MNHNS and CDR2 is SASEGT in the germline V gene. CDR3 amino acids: CASSERIPETQYF. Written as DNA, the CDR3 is TGTGCCAGCAGTGAGCGGATACCGGAGACCCAGTACTTC.

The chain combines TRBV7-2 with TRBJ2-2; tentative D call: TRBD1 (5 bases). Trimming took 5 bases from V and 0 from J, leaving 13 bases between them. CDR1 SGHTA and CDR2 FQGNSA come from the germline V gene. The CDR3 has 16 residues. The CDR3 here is CASSPISTANTGELFF. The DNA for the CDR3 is TGTGCCAGCAGCCCCATCTCGACAGCGAACACCGGGGAGCTGTTTTTT.

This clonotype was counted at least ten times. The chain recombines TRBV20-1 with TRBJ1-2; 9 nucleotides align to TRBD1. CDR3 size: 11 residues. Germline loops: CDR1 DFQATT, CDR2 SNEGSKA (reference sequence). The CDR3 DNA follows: TGCAGCTTACAGGGGGCCAATGGCTACACCTTC. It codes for CSLQGANGYTF.

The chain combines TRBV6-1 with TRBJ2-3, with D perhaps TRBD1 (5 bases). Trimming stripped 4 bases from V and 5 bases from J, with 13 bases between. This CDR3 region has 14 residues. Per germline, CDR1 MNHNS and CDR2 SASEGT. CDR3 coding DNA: TGTGCCAGCAGTGTGATTGCTCAGGGAGATACGCAGTATTTT. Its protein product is CASSVIAQGDTQYF.

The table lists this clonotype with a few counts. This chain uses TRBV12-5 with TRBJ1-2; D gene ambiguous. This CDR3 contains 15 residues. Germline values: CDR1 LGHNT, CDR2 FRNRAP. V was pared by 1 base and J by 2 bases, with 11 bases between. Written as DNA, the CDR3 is TGTGCTAGTGGTTTGGCCCGAAATATCAACTATGGCTACACCTTC. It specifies CASGLARNINYGYTF.

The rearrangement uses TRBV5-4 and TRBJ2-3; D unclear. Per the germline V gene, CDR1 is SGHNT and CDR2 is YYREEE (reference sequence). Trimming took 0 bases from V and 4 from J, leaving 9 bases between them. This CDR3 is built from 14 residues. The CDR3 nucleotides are TGTGCCAGCAGCTTGGCCGTGGCCTCAGATACGCAGTATTTT. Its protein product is CASSLAVASDTQYF.

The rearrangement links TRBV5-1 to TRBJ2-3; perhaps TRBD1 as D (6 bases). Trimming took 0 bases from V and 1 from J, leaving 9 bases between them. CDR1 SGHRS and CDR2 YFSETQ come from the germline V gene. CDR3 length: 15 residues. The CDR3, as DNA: TGCGCCAGCAGCTTGGGGGACATCCGCACAGATACGCAGTATTTT. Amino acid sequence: CASSLGDIRTDTQYF.

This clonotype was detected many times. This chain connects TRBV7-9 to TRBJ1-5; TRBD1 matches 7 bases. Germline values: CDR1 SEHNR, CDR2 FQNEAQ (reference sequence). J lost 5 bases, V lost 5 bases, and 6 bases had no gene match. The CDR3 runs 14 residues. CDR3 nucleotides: TGTGCCAGCAGCCGGGACAGCGGCGATCAGCCCCAGCATTTT. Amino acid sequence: CASSRDSGDQPQHF. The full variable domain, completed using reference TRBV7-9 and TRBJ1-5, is DTGVSQNPRHKITKRGQNVTFRCDPISEHNRLYWYRQTLGQGPEFLTYFQNEAQLEKSRLLSDRFSAERPKGSFSTLEIQRTEQGDSAMYLCASSRDSGDQPQHFGDGTRLSIL.

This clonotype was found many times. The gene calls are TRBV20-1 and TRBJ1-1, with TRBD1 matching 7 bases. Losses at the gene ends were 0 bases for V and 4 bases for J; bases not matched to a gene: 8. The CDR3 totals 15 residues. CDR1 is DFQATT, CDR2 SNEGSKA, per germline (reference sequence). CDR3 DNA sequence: TGCAGTGCTAGAGAGGGTCGAGCAGGGGGCACTGAAGCTTTCTTT. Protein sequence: CSAREGRAGGTEAFF.

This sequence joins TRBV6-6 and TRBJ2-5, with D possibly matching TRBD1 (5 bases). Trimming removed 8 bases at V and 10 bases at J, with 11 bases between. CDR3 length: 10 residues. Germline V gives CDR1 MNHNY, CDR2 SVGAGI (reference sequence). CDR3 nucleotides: TGTGCCAGCGGACAAACTCTCCAGTACTTC. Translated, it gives CASGQTLQYF.

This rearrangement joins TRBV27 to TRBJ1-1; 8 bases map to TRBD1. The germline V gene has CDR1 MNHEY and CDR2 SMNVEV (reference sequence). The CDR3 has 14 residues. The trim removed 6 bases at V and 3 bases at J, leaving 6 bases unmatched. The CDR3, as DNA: TGTGCCAGCAGGAGGACAGGGAAGCACACTGAAGCTTTCTTT. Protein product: CASRRTGKHTEAFF.

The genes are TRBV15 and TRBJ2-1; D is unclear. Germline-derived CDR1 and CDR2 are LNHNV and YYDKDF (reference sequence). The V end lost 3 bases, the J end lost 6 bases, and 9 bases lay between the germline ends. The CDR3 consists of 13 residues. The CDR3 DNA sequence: TGTGCCACCAGCAGTATTCCGACCAATGAGCAGTTCTTC. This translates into CATSSIPTNEQFF.

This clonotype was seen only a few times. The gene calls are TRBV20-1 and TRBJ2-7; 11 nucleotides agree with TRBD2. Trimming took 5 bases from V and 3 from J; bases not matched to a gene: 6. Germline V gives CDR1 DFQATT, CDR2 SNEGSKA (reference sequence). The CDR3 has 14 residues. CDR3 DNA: TGCAGTGCTGTGACTAGCGGGGAGGTCTACGAGCAGTACTTC. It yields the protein CSAVTSGEVYEQYF.

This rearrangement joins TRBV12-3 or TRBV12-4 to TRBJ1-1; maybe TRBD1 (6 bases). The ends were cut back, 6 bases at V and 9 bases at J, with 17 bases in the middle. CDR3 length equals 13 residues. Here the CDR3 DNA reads TGTGCCAGCAGCCAAGGGGGGGCTTTGAAAGCTTTCTTT. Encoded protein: CASSQGGALKAFF.

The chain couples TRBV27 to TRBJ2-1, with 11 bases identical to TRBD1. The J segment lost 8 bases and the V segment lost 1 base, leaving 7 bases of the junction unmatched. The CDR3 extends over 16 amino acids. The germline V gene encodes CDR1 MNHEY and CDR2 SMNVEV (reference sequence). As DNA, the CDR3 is TGTGCCAGCAGTTTATTGAGGACAGGGGGCACAGATGAGCAGTTCTTC. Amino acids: CASSLLRTGGTDEQFF.

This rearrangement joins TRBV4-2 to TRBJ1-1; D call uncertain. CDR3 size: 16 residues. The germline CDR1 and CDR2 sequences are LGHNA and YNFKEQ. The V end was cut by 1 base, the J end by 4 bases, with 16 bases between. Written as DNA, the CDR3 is TGTGCCAGCAGCCAAGTTCCGGGAGGCCGAGCCACTGAAGCTTTCTTT. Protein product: CASSQVPGGRATEAFF.

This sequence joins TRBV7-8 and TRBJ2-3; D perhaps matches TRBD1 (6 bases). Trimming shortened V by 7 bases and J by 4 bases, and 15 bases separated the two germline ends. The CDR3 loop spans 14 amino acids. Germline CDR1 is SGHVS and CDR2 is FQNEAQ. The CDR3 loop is CASTPTGYPDTQYF. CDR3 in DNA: TGTGCCAGCACCCCGACAGGCTACCCAGATACGCAGTATTTT.

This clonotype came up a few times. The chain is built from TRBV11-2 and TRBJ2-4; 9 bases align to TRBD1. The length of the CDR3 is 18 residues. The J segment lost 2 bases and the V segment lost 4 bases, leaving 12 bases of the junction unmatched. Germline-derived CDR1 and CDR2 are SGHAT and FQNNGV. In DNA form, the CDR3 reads TGTGCCAGCAGCTCGCCCGGGACAGGGTCGGGCACCAAAAACATTCAGTACTTC. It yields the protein CASSSPGTGSGTKNIQYF. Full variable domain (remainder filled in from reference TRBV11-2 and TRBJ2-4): EAGVAQSPRYKIIEKRQSVAFWCNPISGHATLYWYQQILGQGPKLLIQFQNNGVVDDSQLPKDRFSAERLKGVDSTLKIQPAKLEDSAVYLCASSSPGTGSGTKNIQYFGAGTRLSVL.

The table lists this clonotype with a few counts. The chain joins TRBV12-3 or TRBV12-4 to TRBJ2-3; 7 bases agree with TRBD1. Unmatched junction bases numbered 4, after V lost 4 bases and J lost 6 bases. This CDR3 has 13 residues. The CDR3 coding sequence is TGTGCCAGCAGTTGGGACAGAAAGGATACGCAGTATTTT. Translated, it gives CASSWDRKDTQYF.

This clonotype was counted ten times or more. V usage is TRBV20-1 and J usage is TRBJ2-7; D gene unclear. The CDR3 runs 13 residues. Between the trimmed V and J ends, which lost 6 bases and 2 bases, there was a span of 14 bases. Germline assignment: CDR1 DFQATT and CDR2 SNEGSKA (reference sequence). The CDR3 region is CSADDSPTYEQYF. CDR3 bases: TGCAGTGCAGACGATAGCCCTACCTACGAGCAGTACTTC.

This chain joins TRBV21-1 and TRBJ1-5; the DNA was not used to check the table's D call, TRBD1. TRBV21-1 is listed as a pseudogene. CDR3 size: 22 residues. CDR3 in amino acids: CASSRGEGRRGNQEYSNQPQHF. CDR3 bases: TGTGCCAGCAGCAGAGGAGAAGGGCGCAGGGGTAACCAGGAGTATAGCAATCAGCCCCAGCATTTT.